The 27 T cell receptor beta chains in this list originate from one sample, sequenced in a study of CD8 T cells in ankylosing spondylitis. TCRdb itself ran the 5' RACE reads through MiXCR, one entry per CDR3 protein. In the table there are 25,000 to 35,000 distinct CDR3 sequences, about 5.3% of which are singletons. The sample was blood, either unsorted or a sorted T cell fraction (not recorded which). These receptors originate from a female donor with ankylosing spondylitis or in good health (not recorded which).

This clonotype showed up many times. The CDR3 loop reads CASSVPGSNTGELFF. The CDR3, as DNA: TGTGCCAGCAGCGTTCCAGGGAGCAACACCGGGGAGCTGTTTTTT. The chain employs TRBV9 and TRBJ2-2, with D perhaps matching TRBD1 or TRBD2 (5 bases each). This CDR3 region has 15 residues. Germline-derived CDR1 and CDR2 are SGDLS and YYNGEE. Trimming pared 2 bases from V and 2 bases from J, leaving 10 bases between. The whole variable domain, filled in from reference TRBV9 and TRBJ2-2, reads DSGVTQTPKHLITATGQRVTLRCSPRSGDLSVYWYQQSLDQGLQFLIQYYNGEERAKGNILERFSAQQFPDLHSELNLSSLELGDSALYFCASSVPGSNTGELFFGEGSRLTVL.

This clonotype was counted ten times or more. V gene TRBV9 combines with J gene TRBJ2-7, with TRBD2 identical over 11 bases. CDR1 is SGDLS and CDR2 is YYNGEE in the germline V gene. The CDR3 extends over 15 amino acids. The trim removed 4 bases at V and 1 base at J, leaving 4 bases unmatched. CDR3 residues: CASSPGTSGSYEQYF. The CDR3 region has the DNA TGTGCCAGCAGCCCCGGGACTAGCGGATCCTACGAGCAGTACTTC. Drawing the rest from reference TRBV9 and TRBJ2-7, the complete variable domain is DSGVTQTPKHLITATGQRVTLRCSPRSGDLSVYWYQQSLDQGLQFLIQYYNGEERAKGNILERFSAQQFPDLHSELNLSSLELGDSALYFCASSPGTSGSYEQYFGPGTRLTVT.

This clonotype was seen many times. V usage is TRBV9 and J usage is TRBJ1-3; D is unclear. V was pared by 4 bases and J by 3 bases, with 11 bases between. The length of the CDR3 is 14 residues. CDR1 is SGDLS and CDR2 is YYNGEE in the germline V gene. The CDR3 DNA is TGTGCCAGCAGCCCTCGGGGAGGTGGAAACACCATATATTTT. Its translation: CASSPRGGGNTIYF. The variable domain in full, completed from reference TRBV9 and TRBJ1-3, reads DSGVTQTPKHLITATGQRVTLRCSPRSGDLSVYWYQQSLDQGLQFLIQYYNGEERAKGNILERFSAQQFPDLHSELNLSSLELGDSALYFCASSPRGGGNTIYFGEGSWLTVV.

Judged by abundance, this clonotype is medium-sized. The J gene is TRBJ1-2, the V gene TRBV9, with 10 bases lining up with TRBD1. The CDR3 loop spans 15 amino acids. Germline lookup yields CDR1 SGDLS and CDR2 YYNGEE. V gave up 3 bases and J gave up 2 bases; unmatched junction bases: 4. The DNA for the CDR3 is TGTGCCAGCAGCGACCGGGACAGGGGAAACTATGGCTACACCTTC. It codes for CASSDRDRGNYGYTF.

Many counts were recorded for this clonotype. This chain links TRBV9 with TRBJ2-7; the match to TRBD2 covers 13 bases. Germline CDR1 reads SGDLS; CDR2 reads YYNGEE. This CDR3 spans 14 amino acids. The V segment lost 4 bases and the J segment 10 bases; nucleotides outside the gene matches: 8. The CDR3 loop is CASSPGLAGSAQYF. In DNA, the CDR3 is TGTGCCAGCAGCCCGGGACTAGCGGGATCGGCTCAGTACTTC.

This clonotype was observed at least ten times. V usage is TRBV9 and J usage is TRBJ2-1, with D perhaps given as TRBD1 or TRBD2 (6 bases each). Trimming took off 3 bases at V and 0 bases at J, with 16 bases between the two ends. Germline CDR1 SGDLS, CDR2 YYNGEE. This CDR3 has 17 residues. The CDR3 coding sequence is TGTGCCAGCAGCGCGGAGGGGGGACCGAGCTCCTACAATGAGCAGTTCTTC. Protein product: CASSAEGGPSSYNEQFF.

This clonotype was seen many times. The chain couples TRBV9 to TRBJ2-7, with a possible D match to TRBD2 (7 bases). This CDR3 is built from 15 residues. Trimming took off 2 bases at V and 5 bases at J, with 17 bases between the two ends. Germline V lookup: CDR1 SGDLS, CDR2 YYNGEE. As DNA, the CDR3 is TGTGCCAGCAGCGTCGCCCGGGGGGCTAGGGACGAGCAGTACTTC. Its protein is CASSVARGARDEQYF.

This clonotype has at least ten counts. This chain uses TRBV9 with TRBJ1-4, with a weak D call TRBD1 (5 bases). CDR3 length equals 15 residues. Germline loops: CDR1 SGDLS, CDR2 YYNGEE. V lost 0 bases to trimming and J lost 3 bases, with 9 bases between them. DNA for the CDR3: TGTGCCAGCAGCGTAGAAGGGGCCTCTAATGAAAAACTGTTTTTT. Translated, it gives CASSVEGASNEKLFF. Filled out from reference TRBV9 and TRBJ1-4, the complete variable domain reads DSGVTQTPKHLITATGQRVTLRCSPRSGDLSVYWYQQSLDQGLQFLIQYYNGEERAKGNILERFSAQQFPDLHSELNLSSLELGDSALYFCASSVEGASNEKLFFGSGTQLSVL.

This clonotype rates as medium-sized. The rearrangement links TRBV9 to TRBJ2-1; tentatively, D is TRBD2 (6 bases). V gave up 1 base and J gave up 0 bases, with 8 bases separating them. The CDR3 length is 15 residues. CDR1 is SGDLS, CDR2 YYNGEE, per germline. DNA for the CDR3: TGTGCCAGCAGCGTACTAGCGAGCTCCTACAATGAGCAGTTCTTC. Protein product: CASSVLASSYNEQFF.

The table lists this clonotype with many counts. The chain links TRBV27 to TRBJ2-1; 10 bases agree with TRBD1. The length of the CDR3 is 14 residues. Trimming took 9 bases from V and 6 from J; bases not matched to a gene: 8. Germline CDR1 and CDR2: MNHEY and SMNVEV (reference sequence). The CDR3 protein is CARLRWTGGNEQFF. In DNA form, the CDR3 reads TGTGCCAGGCTTCGTTGGACAGGGGGCAATGAGCAGTTCTTC.

The chain uses TRBV9 and TRBJ2-5, with D possibly being TRBD2 (7 bases). This CDR3 is 14 amino acids long. CDR1 and CDR2 from the germline V gene are SGDLS and YYNGEE. V was clipped by 0 bases and J by 5 bases, with 11 bases between them. DNA of the CDR3: TGTGCCAGCAGCGTAGAGGGGGGGAGGGAGACCCAGTACTTC. Amino acids: CASSVEGGRETQYF.

This clonotype was seen ten or more times. This chain links TRBV9 with TRBJ1-1; 9 bases fit TRBD1. Germline V gene sequence: CDR1 SGDLS, CDR2 YYNGEE. V shed 0 bases and J 0 bases; nucleotides not matched to a gene: 6. The CDR3 covers 17 residues. The CDR3 spells CASSVGTGAIMNTEAFF. The CDR3 nucleotides are TGTGCCAGCAGCGTAGGGACAGGGGCAATCATGAACACTGAAGCTTTCTTT.

J is TRBJ2-7 and V is TRBV9; TRBD1 aligns across 7 bases. The length of the CDR3 is 13 residues. Germline lookup yields CDR1 SGDLS and CDR2 YYNGEE. The V gene end was trimmed by 0 bases and the J gene end by 9 bases; junction bases not matched to a gene: 6. The CDR3 DNA is TGTGCCAGCAGCGTAGGAGCCACAGGGGTGCAGTACTTC. It translates to CASSVGATGVQYF.

At least ten counts were recorded for this clonotype. J is TRBJ1-2 and V is TRBV9, with TRBD1 identical over 7 bases. V lost 4 bases and J lost 2; bases outside the gene matches: 8. Germline V gives CDR1 SGDLS, CDR2 YYNGEE. This CDR3 has 15 residues. CDR3 region: CASSTYGTENYGYTF. CDR3 nucleotides: TGTGCCAGCAGCACTTACGGGACAGAGAACTATGGCTACACCTTC. Complete variable domain (other parts from reference TRBV9 and TRBJ1-2): DSGVTQTPKHLITATGQRVTLRCSPRSGDLSVYWYQQSLDQGLQFLIQYYNGEERAKGNILERFSAQQFPDLHSELNLSSLELGDSALYFCASSTYGTENYGYTFGSGTRLTVV.

This clonotype was seen repeatedly, ten times or more. This sequence joins TRBV9 and TRBJ2-5; TRBD1 might be the D (5 bases). The V gene lost 3 bases and the J gene lost 1 base, with 13 bases spanning the gap. The CDR3 loop spans 15 amino acids. Germline CDR1 SGDLS, CDR2 YYNGEE. The CDR3 region is CASSGRGLGQETQYF. DNA for the CDR3: TGTGCCAGCAGCGGAAGGGGTTTGGGCCAAGAGACCCAGTACTTC.

This clonotype occurred many times. The rearrangement joins TRBV9 to TRBJ2-7, with 10 bases matching TRBD1. The V gene's germline CDR1 is SGDLS and CDR2 YYNGEE. V lost 0 bases, J lost 4 bases, and 4 bases stayed unmatched. The CDR3 consists of 15 residues. The CDR3 region has the DNA TGTGCCAGCAGCGTAGCTGGGACAGGGGAATACGAGCAGTACTTC. Its translation: CASSVAGTGEYEQYF.

This clonotype has a count of ten or more. The chain couples TRBV9 to TRBJ1-2, with D hard to call. V gave up 4 bases and J gave up 4 bases, with 8 bases separating them. Germline V lookup: CDR1 SGDLS, CDR2 YYNGEE. The CDR3 loop spans 12 amino acids. CDR3 sequence (DNA): TGTGCCAGCAGCCTCCAGTCCTATGGCTACACCTTC. This codes for CASSLQSYGYTF.

The chain is built from TRBV9 and TRBJ2-7; D unclear. The V end was cut by 1 base, the J end by 0 bases, with 11 bases between. The CDR3 consists of 15 residues. Germline V gene sequence: CDR1 SGDLS, CDR2 YYNGEE. This chain's CDR3 is CASSVRPTSSYEQYF. The CDR3 coding sequence is TGTGCCAGCAGCGTACGGCCCACCAGCTCCTACGAGCAGTACTTC.

Many counts were recorded for this clonotype. The chain links TRBV9 to TRBJ2-1; maybe TRBD2 (6 bases). Germline CDR1 is SGDLS and CDR2 is YYNGEE. This CDR3 contains 15 residues. The V gene lost 0 bases and the J gene lost 5 bases, with 12 bases spanning the gap. CDR3 nucleotide sequence: TGTGCCAGCAGCGTAGTCGGGTGGGGGGACAATGAGCAGTTCTTC. It codes for CASSVVGWGDNEQFF.

By share, this clonotype ranks as medium-sized. V and J are TRBV9 and TRBJ1-1; TRBD1 matches at 8 bases. The V segment lost 1 base and the J segment 3 bases; nucleotides outside the gene matches: 2. In germline, CDR1 is SGDLS, CDR2 YYNGEE. CDR3 length: 14 amino acids. The CDR3 loop reads CASSVRDRHTEAFF. CDR3 nucleotide sequence: TGTGCCAGCAGCGTACGGGACAGGCACACTGAAGCTTTCTTT.

There are many counts of this clonotype. The V and J genes are TRBV9 and TRBJ2-5; 8 bases map to TRBD1. CDR3 length equals 14 residues. In germline, CDR1 is SGDLS, CDR2 YYNGEE. Germline trimming cut 6 bases from V and 9 bases from J; bases unmatched to any gene: 13. In DNA form, the CDR3 reads TGTGCCAGCACCAAAGGGAGGCAGGGGGCGTCCCAGTACTTC. This encodes CASTKGRQGASQYF.

This clonotype was seen at least ten times. The rearrangement links TRBV9 to TRBJ2-7; D is unclear. There are 12 residues in the CDR3. V gave up 3 bases and J gave up 3 bases, with 7 bases separating them. Germline loops: CDR1 SGDLS, CDR2 YYNGEE. This CDR3 reads CASSAAGYEQYF. CDR3 bases: TGTGCCAGCAGCGCCGCAGGCTACGAGCAGTACTTC.

This clonotype was seen repeatedly, ten times or more. The chain is built from TRBV9 and TRBJ2-1, with 10 positions matching TRBD2. This CDR3 contains 16 residues. Germline CDR1 is SGDLS and CDR2 is YYNGEE. Trimming took 0 bases from V and 4 from J; bases not matched to a gene: 4. CDR3 nucleotide sequence: TGTGCCAGCAGCGTAGTAACGGGACTAGCGTACAATGAGCAGTTCTTC. Translated, it gives CASSVVTGLAYNEQFF.

By its share, this clonotype is medium-sized (0.01 to 0.1%). This chain links TRBV9 with TRBJ1-5; D gene uncertain. Germline V lookup: CDR1 SGDLS, CDR2 YYNGEE. The V gene lost 0 bases and the J gene lost 4 bases, with 11 bases spanning the gap. The CDR3 runs to 15 residues. As DNA, the CDR3 is TGTGCCAGCAGCGTAGGGGCAGCCCCTAATCAGCCCCAGCATTTT. It translates to CASSVGAAPNQPQHF.

This clonotype was counted many times. The chain joins TRBV9 to TRBJ2-5, with TRBD1 identical over 8 bases. Germline trimming cut 0 bases from V and 4 bases from J; bases unmatched to any gene: 5. Germline CDR1 and CDR2: SGDLS and YYNGEE. The CDR3 contains 15 residues. DNA of the CDR3: TGTGCCAGCAGCGTAGTTCCAGGGGGCGCAGAGACCCAGTACTTC. It codes for CASSVVPGGAETQYF.

This clonotype was counted ten times or more. This chain joins TRBV9 and TRBJ2-3; D gene unclear. Germline V gene sequence: CDR1 SGDLS, CDR2 YYNGEE. V shed 3 bases and J shed 6 bases, with 14 bases lying between them. The CDR3 contains 14 residues. DNA of the CDR3: TGTGCCAGCAGCGGGTCCCTTGTAAGCGATACGCAGTATTTT. Its protein is CASSGSLVSDTQYF.

This clonotype was counted ten times or more. This sequence joins TRBV9 and TRBJ2-7; maybe TRBD1 (6 bases). The germline V gene encodes CDR1 SGDLS and CDR2 YYNGEE. Deletions cut 0 bases from V and 1 base from J, with 11 bases between. This CDR3 has 15 residues. DNA for the CDR3: TGTGCCAGCAGCGTAGGACAGGCGACTTCCTACGAGCAGTACTTC. Translating it yields CASSVGQATSYEQYF.